This T cell receptor beta chain was documented in a study of OX40 agonist ivuxolimab in advanced cancers. Overall study context: Participants averaged about 60 years of age (range 23 to 79) and were under 90% male. The study's findings and limits: CD8+ T cells showed, on average, more clonal expansion than CD4+ cells. At 0.1-3.0 mg/kg, partial responders had clonal expansion among the lowest observed. Normalized expansion of T-cell clones was also low for some nonresponders.

In the case of this clone: What it binds is not known.

TCRdb keeps only in-frame clones here, not all; method: immunoSEQ multiplex PCR. This table has about 69,000 clones, about three quarters appearing once. This CDR3 has 14 amino acids. Trimming at V came to 5 bases and at J to 9 bases, leaving 10 bases not matched to a gene. The germline V gene has CDR1 MNHNS and CDR2 SASEGT. This specimen consisted of CD4+ or CD8+ T cells sorted from blood, obtained in a trial of the OX40 agonist ivuxolimab. The receptor was derived from an adult with an advanced solid tumor such as melanoma, head and neck, liver or kidney cancer. The chain uses TRBV6-1 and TRBJ2-1, with 7 bases matching TRBD2. CDR3 loop: CASSPVQAGSEQFF. The CDR3 region has the DNA TGTGCCAGCAGTCCTGTTCAAGCGGGAAGTGAGCAGTTCTTC.